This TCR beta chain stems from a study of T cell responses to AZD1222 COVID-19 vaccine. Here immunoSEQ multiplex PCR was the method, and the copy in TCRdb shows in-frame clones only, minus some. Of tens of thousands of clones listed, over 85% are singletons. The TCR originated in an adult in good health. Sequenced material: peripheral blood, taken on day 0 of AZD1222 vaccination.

The CDR3 region is CASSLGQGRAYTF. In nucleotides, the CDR3 is TGTGCCAGCAGCTTAGGGCAGGGTAGAGCCTACACCTTC. This rearrangement joins TRBV7-2 to TRBJ1-2, with D possibly matching TRBD1 (5 bases). The CDR3 is 13 residues long. CDR1 and CDR2 (germline): SGHTA, FQGNSA. Trimming pared 1 base from V and 10 bases from J, leaving 13 bases between.